This T cell receptor (beta chain) was identified during a study of blood T cell repertoires in COVID-19 (dated by TCRdb to about 2020). For the study in its entirety: The collaborator samples originated in the United States, Italy and Spain and spanned the acute and convalescent phases of COVID-19. The prospective study material was composed of cDNA or gDNA derived from T cells, B-cell-depleted T cells, or PBMCs. Deeply sampled blood TCRbeta repertoires from subjects exposed to, actively infected with, or recovered from COVID-19 were included in the dataset. The repertoires were released in a freely available public database intended as a resource for research on the immune response to SARS-CoV-2. Samples were obtained from the ongoing ImmuneRACE study (first 160 participants) and from 1,000 to 1,500 subjects provided by 6 global collaborators. The sample metadata nearly always contained a de-identified subject ID, COVID-19 status, age in years and sex. Where available, HLA class I and class II types were obtained from metadata supplied by the sample provider rather than from assay-based typing. General findings and caveats noted by the study authors: Clinical and demographic metadata were provided uncurated, with the amount varying by source and participant.

Points on this clone: This clone's antigen is unknown. No qualities accompany the bases; no much larger clone lies one base away.

Its CDR3 holds 14 amino acids, cysteine through phenylalanine. Of the read, only the CDR3 DNA is kept; its 42 bases are in frame from base 1. Looking up the germline V gene yields CDR1 MDHEN and CDR2 SYDVKM. V lost 3 bases and J lost 4 bases; the stretch between them is 7 bases long. In Seattle, one collaborating source enrolled patients while the infection was active and tracked those patients longitudinally over the course of disease. Each collaborating institution followed its own protocols to collect whole blood in K2EDTA tubes. Collaborator samples were shipped for TCRbeta analysis as frozen whole blood, isolated PBMCs, or DNA extracted from either sample type. TCRbeta CDR3 regions were amplified from genomic DNA by means of the immunoSEQ Assay, a bias-controlled multiplex PCR. The original methods were these. The number of nucleated cells in each sample was estimated by amplification of reference gene primers within the assay. Sequence reads were collapsed and filtered to measure the absolute abundance of every unique TCRbeta CDR3 rearrangement. For each sample, productive Simpson clonality was calculated as the square root of Simpson's diversity index across productive rearrangements. This immuneACCESS table, as held by TCRdb, lists in-frame sequences with V and J called but not all clones. Of the missing ones, under half trace to an unresolved V gene in checked studies; the others have no known cause. V, J and clone size were drawn from that table, and D and trimming were deduced from the DNA. This sample is represented by 300,000 or so clones; roughly nine tenths of them were singletons. Around 2.2% of the sample is in the top ten clones.

The V and J genes are TRBV28 and TRBJ2-6; the D gene is unclear. Material for sequencing was peripheral blood. This clonotype originated in a young woman with COVID-19, enrolled during active disease. In nucleotide form, the sequence is TGTGCCAGCAGTTTTACTACAGGGGCCAACGTCCTGACTTTC. Its protein reads: CASSFTTGANVLTF. Full variable domain (CDR3 extended with the reference TRBV28 and TRBJ2-6 proteins): DVKVTQSSRYLVKRTGEKVFLECVQDMDHENMFWYRQDPGLGLRLIYFSYDVKMKEKGDIPEGYSVSREKKERFSLILESASTNQTSMYLCASSFTTGANVLTFGAGSRLTVL.